A selection of T cell receptor beta chains follows, all from one sample in a study of cytomegalovirus exposure and HLA in healthy donors. Profiled with immunoSEQ multiplex PCR; TCRdb holds only in-frame clones, not every one. The sample carries around 120,000 clones, 75% to 90% recorded once. Sequencing input: PBMCs. These receptors all stem from a female donor in good health and CMV-seropositive. Both conserved end residues are trimmed from each CDR3. The D gene is left open where the match is weak.

CDR3 protein	D gene	V gene	J gene
ASSLIVQGGGYT	TRBD1	TRBV5-1	TRBJ1-2
ASSRGGVNYGYT	.	TRBV25-1	TRBJ1-2
ASSSVGVVELF	.	TRBV7-9	TRBJ2-2
ASSDLRGNTEAF	.	TRBV25-1	TRBJ1-1
ASSLATVRNYGYT	.	TRBV7-9	TRBJ1-2
ASSRDRAFDGYT	TRBD1	TRBV6-1	TRBJ1-2
ASKGGDNEQF	TRBD2	TRBV11-2	TRBJ2-1
SVDGGGNTDTQY	TRBD2	TRBV29-1	TRBJ2-3
ASRTLTGNYGYT	.	TRBV27	TRBJ1-2
ASSRGTSGVNEQF	TRBD2	TRBV5-8	TRBJ2-1
ASSQNTEAF	.	TRBV2	TRBJ1-1
ASSFMGLAGTDTQY	TRBD2	TRBV7-2	TRBJ2-3
ATSRGQVGFGNQPQH	.	TRBV15	TRBJ1-5
ASSLEGVSTDTQY	.	TRBV7-9	TRBJ2-3
SVVPPGQPYGYT	TRBD1	TRBV29-1	TRBJ1-2
ASSTGQTALYGYT	.	TRBV19	TRBJ1-2
ASSLSGPNEQF	.	TRBV11-2	TRBJ2-1
ASSPLVLSPDTQY	.	TRBV7-2	TRBJ2-3
ASSEALSILREQF	.	TRBV6-1	TRBJ2-1
ASSLGGLQGAHEQY	TRBD1	TRBV13	TRBJ2-7
ASSLLGGAETQY	.	TRBV6-5	TRBJ2-5
ASSQEQGDHLH	.	TRBV4-1	TRBJ1-6
ASSQQQGERNIQY	TRBD1	TRBV4-2	TRBJ2-4
ASSIGRALNTEAF	.	TRBV19	TRBJ1-1
ASSLSRVTDTQY	.	TRBV7-9	TRBJ2-3
ASSLTRGQGIETQY	TRBD1	TRBV5-6	TRBJ2-5
ASSLGSGEQY	.	TRBV7-9	TRBJ2-7
ASSYGTGGTEAF	TRBD1	TRBV5-1	TRBJ1-1